The rows below give T cell receptor beta chains drawn from one sample of a study of a mutant IDH1 vaccine in newly diagnosed glioma. Which antigens these TCRs recognize remains unknown. TCRdb's copy holds only in-frame clones and misses some; the assay was immunoSEQ multiplex PCR. Seen here are 34,000 or so clones, around 82% observed once, and the top ten hold over 9%. The sample consisted of PBMCs, taken from a glioma patient whose treatment included an IDH1 peptide vaccine. The receptors stem from a woman in her 40s with glioma. Each CDR3 is given with its conserved first and last residue. The order of the fields is D gene, clone size, V gene, J gene, CDR3 DNA, CDR3 protein. A D gene is named only where the DNA matches it firmly. Clone size is given for some rows only: seen once, a few or many times, or a class if the clone is expanded.

TRBD1	.	TRBV23-1	TRBJ2-7	TGCGCCAGCACCCCCCTGGTGCAGGGGGCAAACCATTTCTACGAGCAGTACTTC	CASTPLVQGANHFYEQYF
TRBD1	.	TRBV18	TRBJ2-7	TGTGCCAGCTCACAGGACAGGAACCTCTACGAGCAGTACTTC	CASSQDRNLYEQYF
.	.	TRBV21-1	TRBJ1-5	TGTGCCAGCAGCAAAGGGGAAGATCAGCCCCAGCATTTT	CASSKGEDQPQHF
.	.	TRBV7-9	TRBJ2-5	TGTGCCAGCAGCTTAAAAGAGACCCAGTACTTC	CASSLKETQYF
.	.	TRBV7-9	TRBJ2-5	TGTGCCAGCAGCCGTTCCGGGACACAACAAGAGACCCAGTACTTC	CASSRSGTQQETQYF
.	.	TRBV7-9	TRBJ2-5	TGTGCCGGAAGGGGTTCCGGAGTCCAAGAGACCCAGTACTTC	CAGRGSGVQETQYF
.	few	TRBV6-5	TRBJ1-1	TGTGCCAGCCGCAAGGAGACGGTCATGAACACTGAAGCTTTCTTT	CASRKETVMNTEAFF
.	.	TRBV21-1	TRBJ1-1	TGTGCCAGCAGCCCTGAAGCTTTCTTT	CASSPEAFF
.	.	TRBV2	TRBJ2-1	TGTGCCAGCAGTACCGTCGGGGGAGAACATGAGCAGTTCTTC	CASSTVGGEHEQFF
.	.	TRBV28	TRBJ1-6	TGTGCCAGCAGTCAGTCCCGGGACGGTTCGATCTCCTATAATTCACCCCTCCACTTT	CASSQSRDGSISYNSPLHF
.	.	TRBV6-4	TRBJ2-2	TGTGCCAGCAGTGGTGGTAGCACCGGGGAGCTGTTTTTT	CASSGGSTGELFF
TRBD2	.	TRBV2	TRBJ2-1	TGTGCCAGCAGTGGTCTAGCGGGGGACAATGAGCAGTTCTTC	CASSGLAGDNEQFF
.	.	TRBV7-8	TRBJ2-3	TGTGCCAGCAGCTTAGGGGGGAAAGCAGATACGCAGTATTTT	CASSLGGKADTQYF
.	.	TRBV5-1	TRBJ2-5	TGCGCCAGCAGACCCCCGGGACTCCAAGAGACCCAGTACTTC	CASRPPGLQETQYF
.	.	TRBV5-1	TRBJ2-3	TGCGCCAGCAGCTTGGGTGACAGCACAGATACGCAGTATTTT	CASSLGDSTDTQYF
.	.	TRBV4-1	TRBJ2-5	TGCGCCAGCTCCGGGTGGGGGAATCGGGAGACCCAGTACTTC	CASSGWGNRETQYF
.	.	TRBV7-9	TRBJ1-2	TGTGCCAGCAGCTTAGGGTTACTCTATGGCTACACCTTC	CASSLGLLYGYTF
.	.	TRBV10-1	TRBJ2-5	TGCGCCAGCAGTGACTCGGGACGGCAAGAGACCCAGTACTTC	CASSDSGRQETQYF
.	.	TRBV29-1	TRBJ2-7	TGCAGCGTTTTTGGACGGTCCTACGAGCAGTACTTC	CSVFGRSYEQYF
.	.	TRBV7-7	TRBJ1-1	TGTGCTAGCAGCCCCGTACAGGGAAACACTGAAGCTTTCTTT	CASSPVQGNTEAFF
TRBD1	.	TRBV6-5	TRBJ1-2	TGTGCCAGCAGTTATCTCGACAGGGCGGAAGGCTACACCTTC	CASSYLDRAEGYTF
.	.	TRBV5-1	TRBJ1-5	TGCGCCAGCAGCTTGATAGGCGGGAAGGTAGATCAGCCCCAGCATTTT	CASSLIGGKVDQPQHF
TRBD1	.	TRBV25-1	TRBJ1-1	TGTGCCAGCAGAGACAGGGGGGATACTGAAGCTTTCTTT	CASRDRGDTEAFF
.	.	TRBV7-9	TRBJ1-1	TGTGCCAGCAGCTCATGGGGCGTTGGGAACACTGAAGCTTTCTTT	CASSSWGVGNTEAFF
.	.	TRBV2	TRBJ1-5	TGTGCCAGCAATGAACAGGGAAATCAGCCCCAGCATTTT	CASNEQGNQPQHF
TRBD2	.	TRBV5-4	TRBJ2-2	TGTGCCAGCAGCTACAGCGGGGGGGCCGGGGAGCTGTTTTTT	CASSYSGGAGELFF
.	.	TRBV29-1	TRBJ1-2	TGCAGCGTTGCTGGCGGACGCAATGGCGGCTACACCTTC	CSVAGGRNGGYTF
TRBD1	.	TRBV4-1	TRBJ1-1	TGCGCCAGCAGCCACTCAGGGACAGGGGGTAACACTGAAGCTTTCTTT	CASSHSGTGGNTEAFF
.	.	TRBV12-5	TRBJ1-6	TGTGCTAGTGGTTTGGTAGGCTCTGGACGGTCACCCCTCCACTTT	CASGLVGSGRSPLHF
.	once	TRBV10-3	TRBJ2-2	TGTGCCATCAGTGACGGACCAGCGTCCGGGGAGCTGTTTTTT	CAISDGPASGELFF
TRBD2	.	TRBV7-6	TRBJ2-2	TGTGCCAGCAGCTCCCTTCGGGAGGCAGGGATCACCGGGGAGCTGTTTTTT	CASSSLREAGITGELFF
TRBD1	.	TRBV6-1	TRBJ1-5	TGTGCCAGCAGTGAATTGAGGACAGGGATAAATCAGCCCCAGCATTTT	CASSELRTGINQPQHF
TRBD2	once	TRBV7-2	TRBJ2-1	TGTGCCAGCAGCCGGAGGGGCGGGGGAGCCTACAATGAGCAGTTCTTC	CASSRRGGGAYNEQFF
TRBD1	.	TRBV7-8	TRBJ1-1	TGTGCCAGCAGCCTAGGACAGGGGAAGAACACTGAAGCTTTCTTT	CASSLGQGKNTEAFF
.	.	TRBV6-4	TRBJ2-3	TGTGCCAGCAGTCCGACAGGGACTCCTGTGGATACGCAGTATTTT	CASSPTGTPVDTQYF
TRBD2	.	TRBV7-2	TRBJ2-2	TGTGCCAGCAGCTTACGACTAGCGGATGAGACCGGGGAGCTGTTTTTT	CASSLRLADETGELFF
.	.	TRBV30	TRBJ2-5	TGTGCCTGGAGTAGCCTAGATCGAGAGACCCAGTACTTC	CAWSSLDRETQYF